This T cell receptor (beta chain) was observed in a study of CD8+ T cells in alopecia areata. Overall study context: Patients received oral tofacitinib, 5 to 10 mg twice daily, for moderate-to-severe alopecia areata. Using the percentage of affected scalp area, treated patients' severity was scored.

As concerns this clone: Its antigen is not known.

It was cDNA, reverse transcribed from extracted RNA, that served as the sequencing template. Method: immunoSEQ multiplex PCR; TCRdb's copy keeps in-frame clones and lacks some. The sample holds approximately 6,300 clones; roughly 61% are singletons and the top ten take about 9.2%. Study results and limitations: Against the mouse data, patients shared TCRs less clearly, possibly for HLA reasons.

Treatment defined: oral pan-JAK inhibitor, 5-10 mg twice daily. As part of sample collection, lesional scalp punch biopsies and peripheral blood were taken from alopecia areata patients. The material was skin, obtained between weeks 30 and 35, from a patient treated with tofacitinib. The origin of this receptor is a human donor with alopecia areata.

The DNA of the CDR3 is TGCGCCAGCAGCTCCTTACAGGGAACGAACACCGGGGAGCTGTTTTTT. It codes for CASSSLQGTNTGELFF. The chain is built from TRBV5-1 and TRBJ2-2, with D perhaps matching TRBD1 (6 bases). Germline V gives CDR1 SGHRS, CDR2 YFSETQ. The CDR3 is made up of 16 amino acids. The ends were cut back, 3 bases at V and 0 bases at J, with 12 bases in the middle.